This entry lists 22 T cell receptor beta chains sequenced from one sample in a study of cytomegalovirus exposure and HLA in healthy donors. The PCR contained 60 Vbeta and 13 Jbeta primers. Data came from immunoSEQ multiplex PCR; TCRdb stores just in-frame clones and leaves some out. The sample carries 130,000 or so clones, around 80% recorded once. Sequencing used PBMCs. The source is a young woman in good health and CMV-seronegative.

In its sample, this clone was seen a few times. The chain is built from TRBV6-6 and TRBJ1-3, with D possibly matching TRBD1 (6 bases). V lost 7 bases and J 1 base, leaving 11 bases between the germline ends. This CDR3 region has 14 residues. From germline, CDR1 is MNHNY and CDR2 SVGAGI (reference sequence). Here the CDR3 reads CASKGGASGNTIYF. CDR3 coding DNA: TGTGCCAGCAAGGGGGGGGCTTCTGGAAACACCATATATTTT.

The rearrangement uses TRBV27 and TRBJ1-1, with D possibly TRBD1 on 5 matching bases. The CDR3 is 13 amino acids. V lost 4 bases to trimming and J lost 8 bases, with 14 bases between them. Per the germline V gene, CDR1 is MNHEY and CDR2 is SMNVEV (reference sequence). Written as DNA, the CDR3 is TGTGCCAGCAGTTGGGGCCTCGGAGGGGAAGCTTTCTTT. As protein: CASSWGLGGEAFF.

The chain links TRBV2 to TRBJ2-3; 7 bases agree with TRBD2. V was pared by 10 bases and J by 4 bases, with 11 bases of the junction left unmatched. The CDR3 is 14 amino acids. Germline assignment: CDR1 SNHLY and CDR2 FYNNEI. The CDR3 spells CATQVGGFADTQYF. The CDR3 DNA reads TGTGCCACCCAAGTGGGGGGGTTCGCAGATACGCAGTATTTT.

The gene calls are TRBV7-2 and TRBJ2-3, with TRBD2 as a possible D gene (5 bases). The CDR3 consists of 16 residues. In germline, CDR1 is SGHTA, CDR2 FQGNSA. The V gene lost 3 bases and the J gene lost 4 bases, with 17 bases spanning the gap. CDR3 bases: TGTGCCAGCAGCTTTGGGTGGGAGAGGTTTCCAGATACGCAGTATTTT. Its translation: CASSFGWERFPDTQYF. Looking up the rest from reference TRBV7-2 and TRBJ2-3 gives the full variable domain: GAGVSQSPSNKVTEKGKDVELRCDPISGHTALYWYRQSLGQGLEFLIYFQGNSAPDKSGLPSDRFSAERTGGSVSTLTIQRTQQEDSAVYLCASSFGWERFPDTQYFGPGTRLTVL.

The chain has TRBV6-6 and TRBJ1-3; D is unclear. The CDR3 is made up of 16 amino acids. In germline, CDR1 is MNHNY, CDR2 SVGAGI (reference sequence). The V gene lost 2 bases and the J gene lost 2 bases, with 13 bases spanning the gap. CDR3 nucleotides: TGTGCCAGCAGTTACCGGGGTTCCGGGGCTGGAAACACCATATATTTT. It specifies CASSYRGSGAGNTIYF.

This rearrangement joins TRBV2 to TRBJ1-1, with D uncertain. The germline V and J ends were trimmed by 8 bases and 7 bases, with 8 bases remaining between them. CDR1 is SNHLY and CDR2 is FYNNEI in the germline V gene. The CDR3 has 10 residues. The CDR3 nucleotides are TGTGCCAGCCTCCAGATTGAAGCTTTCTTT. Protein sequence: CASLQIEAFF.

This clone was seen only a few times. CDR3 amino acids: CASSLETGGNTEAFF. The CDR3 DNA reads TGTGCCAGCAGCTTAGAGACAGGGGGGAACACTGAAGCTTTCTTT. The chain combines TRBV7-8 with TRBJ1-1; 9 bases fit TRBD1. V shed 1 base and J 1 base; nucleotides not matched to a gene: 1. The CDR3 spans 15 residues. Germline CDR1 is SGHVS and CDR2 is FQNEAQ.

V gene TRBV2 combines with J gene TRBJ1-1; a possible D gene is TRBD1 (5 bases). CDR1 is SNHLY and CDR2 is FYNNEI in the germline V gene. Trimming took off 4 bases at V and 3 bases at J, with 9 bases between the two ends. The CDR3 runs to 13 residues. CDR3 amino acids: CASSGGGYTEAFF. Here the CDR3 DNA reads TGTGCCAGCAGTGGTGGGGGGTACACTGAAGCTTTCTTT.

This clone was counted once. DNA for the CDR3: TGTGCCAGCAGCCCCAAGGGGGTTGGGGCTTTCTTT. It encodes CASSPKGVGAFF. The rearrangement links TRBV7-9 to TRBJ1-1, with D possibly TRBD1 on 6 matching bases. The CDR3 is 12 amino acids. Trimming cost V 5 bases and J 11 bases, with 15 bases left between them. CDR1 is SEHNR, CDR2 FQNEAQ, per germline (reference sequence).

The chain couples TRBV6-1 to TRBJ2-3; TRBD2 matches at 12 bases. Trimming cost V 9 bases and J 6 bases; bases outside gene matches: 4. The CDR3 extends over 13 amino acids. Germline V gives CDR1 MNHNS, CDR2 SASEGT. CDR3: CASRLAGVDTQYF. Here the CDR3 DNA reads TGTGCCAGTCGACTAGCGGGAGTGGATACGCAGTATTTT.

The rearrangement joins TRBV9 to TRBJ1-2; tentative D call: TRBD1 (6 bases). CDR1 is SGDLS and CDR2 is YYNGEE in the germline V gene. Trimming stripped 2 bases from V and 6 bases from J, with 29 bases between. The CDR3 length is 19 residues. In DNA, the CDR3 is TGTGCCAGCAGCGTTCAACCTTTAGGGACATTGGGAATCTCGAATGGCTACACCTTC. Residues: CASSVQPLGTLGISNGYTF. The full variable domain, with the rest looked up from reference TRBV9 and TRBJ1-2, is DSGVTQTPKHLITATGQRVTLRCSPRSGDLSVYWYQQSLDQGLQFLIQYYNGEERAKGNILERFSAQQFPDLHSELNLSSLELGDSALYFCASSVQPLGTLGISNGYTFGSGTRLTVV.

J is TRBJ2-5 and V is TRBV7-6, with 12 bases aligning to TRBD2. Per germline, CDR1 SGHVS and CDR2 FNYEAQ. There are 18 residues in the CDR3. After removal of 1 base from V and 5 bases from J, the junction contained 11 bases not matched to a gene. The DNA for the CDR3 is TGTGCCAGCAGCTTAGGCATAGAACTAGCGGGAGGAACGGAGACCCAGTACTTC. It encodes CASSLGIELAGGTETQYF.

The chain recombines TRBV5-1 with TRBJ1-1; D uncertain. CDR3 length equals 13 residues. V was pared by 4 bases and J by 1 base, with 8 bases between. CDR1 SGHRS and CDR2 YFSETQ come from the germline V gene. CDR3 DNA sequence: TGCGCCAGCAGCCCCGCCGGGAACACTGAAGCTTTCTTT. As protein: CASSPAGNTEAFF.

The genes are TRBV5-6 and TRBJ2-7; TRBD1 agrees at 7 bases. This CDR3 comprises 14 residues. Germline trimming cut 3 bases from V and 2 bases from J; bases unmatched to any gene: 5. Germline CDR1 SGHDT, CDR2 YYEEEE. Here the CDR3 reads CASSWTGLPYEQYF. In nucleotides, the CDR3 is TGTGCCAGCAGCTGGACAGGACTCCCCTACGAGCAGTACTTC. Using reference TRBV5-6 and TRBJ2-7 for the parts outside the CDR3, the full variable domain is DAGVTQSPTHLIKTRGQQVTLRCSPKSGHDTVSWYQQALGQGPQFIFQYYEEEERQRGNFPDRFSGHQFPNYSSELNVNALLLGDSALYLCASSWTGLPYEQYFGPGTRLTVT.

The CDR3 loop reads CASSREDLLSHEQFF. The CDR3, as DNA: TGCGCCAGCAGCCGGGAGGATCTACTCTCGCATGAGCAGTTCTTC. The chain is built from TRBV5-1 and TRBJ2-1, with 7 bases identical to TRBD2. Germline V gene data show CDR1 as SGHRS and CDR2 as YFSETQ. The CDR3 is 15 amino acids. The V gene end was trimmed by 4 bases and the J gene end by 8 bases; junction bases not matched to a gene: 12.

The rearrangement joins TRBV25-1 to TRBJ1-2, with a tentative D call TRBD1 (6 bases). The V gene lost 3 bases and the J gene lost 7 bases, with 15 bases spanning the gap. CDR1 and CDR2 from the germline V gene are MGHDK and SYGVNS. The length of the CDR3 is 14 residues. CDR3 DNA: TGTGCCAGCAGTGAGACCGGACAGACAAGTGGCTACACCTTC. Protein sequence: CASSETGQTSGYTF.

V and J are TRBV18 and TRBJ2-1, with TRBD2 matching 11 bases. Germline V lookup: CDR1 KGHSH, CDR2 LQKENI. The CDR3 runs to 14 residues. The V and J ends lost 6 bases and 9 bases, in that order; junction bases with no gene match: 7. The CDR3 region is CASSLAGGPGEQFF. The DNA for the CDR3 is TGTGCCAGCTCCTTAGCGGGAGGGCCCGGTGAGCAGTTCTTC.

The rearrangement uses TRBV6-5 and TRBJ2-7, with 8 bases matching TRBD2. Germline CDR1 is MNHEY and CDR2 is SVGAGI. Trimming removed 8 bases from V and 2 bases from J; junction bases left unmatched: 5. There are 13 residues in the CDR3. The CDR3 nucleotides read TGTGCCAGCTCGACCGGGGGGGCCTACGAGCAGTACTTC. It yields the protein CASSTGGAYEQYF.

The rearrangement joins TRBV27 to TRBJ2-4; TRBD2 aligns across 9 bases. The V and J ends lost 6 bases and 6 bases, in that order; junction bases with no gene match: 3. From germline, CDR1 is MNHEY and CDR2 SMNVEV (reference sequence). CDR3 size: 13 residues. Here the CDR3 DNA reads TGTGCCAGCAGGGGACTAGCAGGAAACATTCAGTACTTC. Amino acid sequence: CASRGLAGNIQYF.

The J gene is TRBJ2-1, the V gene TRBV25-1, with D unclear. This CDR3 contains 17 residues. Germline V gives CDR1 MGHDK, CDR2 SYGVNS. V gave up 1 base and J gave up 2 bases, with 15 bases separating them. CDR3 amino acids: CASSESLGWSTYNEQFF. In DNA, the CDR3 is TGTGCCAGCAGTGAATCTCTGGGTTGGAGCACCTACAATGAGCAGTTCTTC. The complete variable domain, with remaining parts taken from reference TRBV25-1 and TRBJ2-1, reads EADIYQTPRYLVIGTGKKITLECSQTMGHDKMYWYQQDPGMELHLIHYSYGVNSTEKGDLSSESTVSRIRTEHFPLTLESARPSHTSQYLCASSESLGWSTYNEQFFGPGTRLTVL.

The chain carries TRBV18 and TRBJ1-3; 9 nucleotides line up with TRBD1. The CDR3 loop spans 16 amino acids. CDR1 KGHSH and CDR2 LQKENI come from the germline V gene. The V and J ends lost 5 bases and 4 bases, in that order; junction bases with no gene match: 9. The CDR3 region is CASSSRTGAFGNTIYF. In DNA, the CDR3 is TGTGCCAGCTCATCTCGGACAGGGGCATTCGGAAACACCATATATTTT.

This clone came up a few times. The chain joins TRBV5-5 to TRBJ2-7, with 7 positions matching TRBD1. Germline V lookup: CDR1 SGHKS, CDR2 YYEKEE (reference sequence). J lost 4 bases, V lost 2 bases, and 6 bases had no gene match. The CDR3 consists of 14 residues. The CDR3 region is CASSFSQGEYEQYF. For the CDR3, the DNA is TGTGCCAGCAGCTTTTCCCAGGGGGAATACGAGCAGTACTTC.